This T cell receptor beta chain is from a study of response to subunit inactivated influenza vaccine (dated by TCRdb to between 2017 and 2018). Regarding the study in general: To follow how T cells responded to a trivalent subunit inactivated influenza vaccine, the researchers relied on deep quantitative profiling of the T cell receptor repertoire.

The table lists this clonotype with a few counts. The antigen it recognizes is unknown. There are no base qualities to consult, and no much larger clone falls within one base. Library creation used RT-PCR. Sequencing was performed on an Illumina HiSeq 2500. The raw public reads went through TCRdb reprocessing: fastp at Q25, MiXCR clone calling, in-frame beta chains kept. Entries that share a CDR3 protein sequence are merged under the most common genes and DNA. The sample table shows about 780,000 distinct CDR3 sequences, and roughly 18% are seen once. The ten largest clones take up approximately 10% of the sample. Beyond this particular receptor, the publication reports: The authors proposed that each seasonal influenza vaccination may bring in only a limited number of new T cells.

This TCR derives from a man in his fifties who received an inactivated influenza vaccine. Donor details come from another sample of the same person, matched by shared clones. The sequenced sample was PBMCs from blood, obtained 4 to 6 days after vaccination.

The nucleotide sequence is given as TGTGCCAGCAGCGTGACAGGGGCCGCTTTTGGGGGCTACACCTTC. Translated, it gives CASSVTGAAFGGYTF. Recombination joined TRBV11-2 with TRBJ1-2; TRBD1 agrees with 8 junctional bases. Trimming takes 5 bases off V and 8 bases off J; junction bases not matched to a gene: 13. Reading from cysteine to phenylalanine, the CDR3 counts 15 amino acids. Only CDR3 DNA remains: 45 bases, in frame from the first base. Based on the germline V gene, the CDR1 and CDR2 sequences are SGHAT and FQNNGV.